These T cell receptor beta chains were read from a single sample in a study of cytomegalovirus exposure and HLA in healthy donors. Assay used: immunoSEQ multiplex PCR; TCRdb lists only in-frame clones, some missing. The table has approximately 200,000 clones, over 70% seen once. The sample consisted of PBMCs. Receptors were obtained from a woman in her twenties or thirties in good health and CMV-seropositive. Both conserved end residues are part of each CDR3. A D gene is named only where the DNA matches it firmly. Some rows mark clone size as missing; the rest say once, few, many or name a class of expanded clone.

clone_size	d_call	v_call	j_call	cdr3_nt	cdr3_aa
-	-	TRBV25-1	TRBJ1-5	TGTGCCAGCAGTTCGGGTGGCAATCAGCCCCAGCATTTT	CASSSGGNQPQHF
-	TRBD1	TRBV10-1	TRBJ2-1	TGCGCCAGCAGCCCCATGACAGGGGTCAATGAGCAGTTCTTC	CASSPMTGVNEQFF
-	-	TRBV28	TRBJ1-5	TGTGCCAGCAGCCTTACATGGGCGTCTCAGCCCCAGCATTTT	CASSLTWASQPQHF
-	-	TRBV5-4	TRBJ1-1	TGTGCCAGCAGCCCTCGCGGCCTTTTGAACACTGAAGCTTTCTTT	CASSPRGLLNTEAFF
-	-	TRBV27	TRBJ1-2	TGTGCCAGCAGTTTAAGGGGCAGGGAGGGAGATGGCTACACCTTC	CASSLRGREGDGYTF
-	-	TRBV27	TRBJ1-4	TGTGCCAGGGAGGCTTGGTATGAAAAACTGTTTTTT	CAREAWYEKLFF
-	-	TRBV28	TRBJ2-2	TGTGCCAGCAGTTACCCGGACCGGAGGGGCATGGCCGGGGAGCTGTTTTTT	CASSYPDRRGMAGELFF
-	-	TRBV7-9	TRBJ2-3	TGTGCCAGCAGCTTAGGAGGTGCGCAGTATTTT	CASSLGGAQYF
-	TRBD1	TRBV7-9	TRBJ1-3	TGTGCCAGCAGCTTGTGGACAGGGGACGGAAACACCATATATTTT	CASSLWTGDGNTIYF
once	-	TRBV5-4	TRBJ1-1	TGTGCCAGCAGCTTTGGCCCTAACACTGAAGCTTTCTTT	CASSFGPNTEAFF
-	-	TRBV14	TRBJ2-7	TGTGCCAGCAGCCAATCAGGCAACTCCTACGAGCAGTACTTC	CASSQSGNSYEQYF
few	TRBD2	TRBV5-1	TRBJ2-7	TGCGCCAGCAGCTTGGCTAGCGGGACCTACGAGCAGTACTTC	CASSLASGTYEQYF
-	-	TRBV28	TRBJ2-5	TGTGCCAGCAGTTTCGGTCGATGGGAGACCCAGTACTTC	CASSFGRWETQYF
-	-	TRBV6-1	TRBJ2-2	TGTGCCAGCAAATCCGGGACAGGGGAGCTGTTTTTT	CASKSGTGELFF
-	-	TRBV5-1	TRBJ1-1	TGCGCCAGCAGCTTGAAAGGGGTGACTGAAGCTTTCTTT	CASSLKGVTEAFF
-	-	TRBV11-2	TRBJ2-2	TGTGCCTCAGAGGTCGGTTATAACACCGGGGAGCTGTTTTTT	CASEVGYNTGELFF
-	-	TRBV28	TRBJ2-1	TGTGCCCTAGGCAATGGACAGTCCAGGGTCAATGAGCAGTTCTTC	CALGNGQSRVNEQFF
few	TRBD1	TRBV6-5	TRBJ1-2	TGTGCCAGCAGTTCGGACAGGAGACTCTATGGCTACACCTTC	CASSSDRRLYGYTF
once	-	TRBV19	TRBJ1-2	TGTGCCAGTAGTATCATGGGGGGAAGGAACTATGGCTACACCTTC	CASSIMGGRNYGYTF
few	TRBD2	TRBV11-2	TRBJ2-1	TGTGCCAGCAGCTCGTTAGCGGGCACCTACAATGAGCAGTTCTTC	CASSSLAGTYNEQFF
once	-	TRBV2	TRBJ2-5	TGTGCCAGCAGTGAAGCCGGGGTCCCAGGAGAGACCCAGTACTTC	CASSEAGVPGETQYF
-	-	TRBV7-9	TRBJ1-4	TGTGCCAGCAGCTTAGCTGGCGGGGTTTCACTTGAAAAACTGTTTTTT	CASSLAGGVSLEKLFF
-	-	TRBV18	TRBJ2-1	TGTGCCAGCTCGCTCTCTCCGGGACCGGAGTTGGGGGGGTTCTTC	CASSLSPGPELGGFF
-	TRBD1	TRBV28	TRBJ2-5	TGTGCCAGCAGTCGAGGTAGGGGGCGATTCCCAGAGACCCAGTACTTC	CASSRGRGRFPETQYF
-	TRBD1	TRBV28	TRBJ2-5	TGTGCCAGCAGTTTGAGTAGACAGGGCTCGGAGACCCAGTACTTC	CASSLSRQGSETQYF
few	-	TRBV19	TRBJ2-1	TGTGCCAGTAGTACAGACAATGAGCAGTTCTTC	CASSTDNEQFF
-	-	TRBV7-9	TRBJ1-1	TGTTCCAGCAGCCTAGATGGGGCTTGGGGCACTGAAGCTTTCTTT	CSSSLDGAWGTEAFF
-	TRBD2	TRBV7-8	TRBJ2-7	TGTGCCAGCAGCTTAACTAGCGGTAGAGTATACGAGCAGTACTTC	CASSLTSGRVYEQYF
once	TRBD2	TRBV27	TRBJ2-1	TGTGCCAGCAGTCCCGGGTCGCGGGAGCTCCACAATGAGCAGTTCTTC	CASSPGSRELHNEQFF
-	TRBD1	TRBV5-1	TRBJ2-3	TGCGCCAGTTCGGGACAGGGGGCGATCAGAGCAGATACGCAGTATTTT	CASSGQGAIRADTQYF
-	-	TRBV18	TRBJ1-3	TGTGCCAGCTCCTCGAAAGGGGCGCCCTCTGGAAACACCATATATTTT	CASSSKGAPSGNTIYF
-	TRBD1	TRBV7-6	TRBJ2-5	TGTGCCAGCAGCAAGACAGGGCTCGGCGAGACCCAGTACTTC	CASSKTGLGETQYF
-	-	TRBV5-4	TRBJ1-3	TGTGCCAGCTCCCGTGGGGGGGGGAACGGAAACACCATATATTTT	CASSRGGGNGNTIYF
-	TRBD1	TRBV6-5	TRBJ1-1	TGTGCCAGCAGTTATGGCGCAGGGGGCGAGAACACTGAAGCTTTCTTT	CASSYGAGGENTEAFF
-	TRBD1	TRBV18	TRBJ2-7	TGTGCCAGCTCCAGCCTAGGACAGGGGGCGGACGAGCAGTACTTC	CASSSLGQGADEQYF
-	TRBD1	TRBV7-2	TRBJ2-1	TGTGCCAGCAGCTTAGGGGGGACAGGGTCTCCCAATGAGCAGTTCTTC	CASSLGGTGSPNEQFF
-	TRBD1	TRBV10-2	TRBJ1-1	TGCGCCAGCAGGCGGGACAGGGGCATGAACACTGAAGCTTTCTTT	CASRRDRGMNTEAFF
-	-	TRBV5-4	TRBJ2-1	TGTGCCAGCAGCTCATGGGGAGAGGAGCAGTTCTTC	CASSSWGEEQFF
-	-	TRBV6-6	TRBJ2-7	TGTGCCAGCAGTTACTCGCCCAGCTACGAGCAGTACTTC	CASSYSPSYEQYF
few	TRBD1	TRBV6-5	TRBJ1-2	TGTGCCAGCTCCAAAGGGGGCAACTATGGCTACACCTTC	CASSKGGNYGYTF
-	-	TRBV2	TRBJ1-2	TGTGCCAGCAGTGAAGAGACAGCTAACTATGGCTACACCTTC	CASSEETANYGYTF
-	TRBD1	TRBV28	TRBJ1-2	TGTGCCAGCATGAAGAGGGGGCAGCTTTATGGCTACACCTTC	CASMKRGQLYGYTF
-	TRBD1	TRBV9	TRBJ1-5	TGTGCCAGCAGCGCCGCACAGGGGTTAGGTCAGCCCCAGCATTTT	CASSAAQGLGQPQHF
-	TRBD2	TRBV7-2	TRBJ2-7	TGTGCCAGCAGCTTAGTACTAGCGGAGGTCGGACAGTACTTC	CASSLVLAEVGQYF
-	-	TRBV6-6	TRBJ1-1	TGTGCCAGCGGAGGGTTGGTAGAGAACACTGAAGCTTTCTTT	CASGGLVENTEAFF
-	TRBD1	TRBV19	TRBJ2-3	TGTGCCAGTAGTAGCCGGGACAGGGTAGGAGATACGCAGTATTTT	CASSSRDRVGDTQYF
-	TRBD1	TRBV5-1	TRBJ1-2	TGCGCCAGCAAAGTCGGGGACAGGGAATTTTCTAACTATGGCTACACCTTC	CASKVGDREFSNYGYTF
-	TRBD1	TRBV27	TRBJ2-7	TGTGCCAGTTCAGGACAGGGAGCCTACGAGCAGTACTTC	CASSGQGAYEQYF
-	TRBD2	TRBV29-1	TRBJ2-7	TGCAGCGTTGTCGGTGCGGGAGCGGGGGAGCAGTACTTC	CSVVGAGAGEQYF
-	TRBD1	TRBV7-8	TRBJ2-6	TGTGCCAGCAGCCAATGGACAGGGGGGGTATCTGGGGCCAACGTCCTGACTTTC	CASSQWTGGVSGANVLTF
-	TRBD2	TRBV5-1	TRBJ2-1	TGCGCCAGCAGCCATGAGTTGGGGGTAGCGGGAGACAATGAGCAGTTCTTC	CASSHELGVAGDNEQFF
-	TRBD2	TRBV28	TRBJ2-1	TGTGCCAGCAGTCCCAGCGGGGCTTTAAACAATGAGCAGTTCTTC	CASSPSGALNNEQFF
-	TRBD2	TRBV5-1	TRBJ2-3	TGCGCCAGCAGCCGTACTAGCGTACCTAGCACAGATACGCAGTATTTT	CASSRTSVPSTDTQYF